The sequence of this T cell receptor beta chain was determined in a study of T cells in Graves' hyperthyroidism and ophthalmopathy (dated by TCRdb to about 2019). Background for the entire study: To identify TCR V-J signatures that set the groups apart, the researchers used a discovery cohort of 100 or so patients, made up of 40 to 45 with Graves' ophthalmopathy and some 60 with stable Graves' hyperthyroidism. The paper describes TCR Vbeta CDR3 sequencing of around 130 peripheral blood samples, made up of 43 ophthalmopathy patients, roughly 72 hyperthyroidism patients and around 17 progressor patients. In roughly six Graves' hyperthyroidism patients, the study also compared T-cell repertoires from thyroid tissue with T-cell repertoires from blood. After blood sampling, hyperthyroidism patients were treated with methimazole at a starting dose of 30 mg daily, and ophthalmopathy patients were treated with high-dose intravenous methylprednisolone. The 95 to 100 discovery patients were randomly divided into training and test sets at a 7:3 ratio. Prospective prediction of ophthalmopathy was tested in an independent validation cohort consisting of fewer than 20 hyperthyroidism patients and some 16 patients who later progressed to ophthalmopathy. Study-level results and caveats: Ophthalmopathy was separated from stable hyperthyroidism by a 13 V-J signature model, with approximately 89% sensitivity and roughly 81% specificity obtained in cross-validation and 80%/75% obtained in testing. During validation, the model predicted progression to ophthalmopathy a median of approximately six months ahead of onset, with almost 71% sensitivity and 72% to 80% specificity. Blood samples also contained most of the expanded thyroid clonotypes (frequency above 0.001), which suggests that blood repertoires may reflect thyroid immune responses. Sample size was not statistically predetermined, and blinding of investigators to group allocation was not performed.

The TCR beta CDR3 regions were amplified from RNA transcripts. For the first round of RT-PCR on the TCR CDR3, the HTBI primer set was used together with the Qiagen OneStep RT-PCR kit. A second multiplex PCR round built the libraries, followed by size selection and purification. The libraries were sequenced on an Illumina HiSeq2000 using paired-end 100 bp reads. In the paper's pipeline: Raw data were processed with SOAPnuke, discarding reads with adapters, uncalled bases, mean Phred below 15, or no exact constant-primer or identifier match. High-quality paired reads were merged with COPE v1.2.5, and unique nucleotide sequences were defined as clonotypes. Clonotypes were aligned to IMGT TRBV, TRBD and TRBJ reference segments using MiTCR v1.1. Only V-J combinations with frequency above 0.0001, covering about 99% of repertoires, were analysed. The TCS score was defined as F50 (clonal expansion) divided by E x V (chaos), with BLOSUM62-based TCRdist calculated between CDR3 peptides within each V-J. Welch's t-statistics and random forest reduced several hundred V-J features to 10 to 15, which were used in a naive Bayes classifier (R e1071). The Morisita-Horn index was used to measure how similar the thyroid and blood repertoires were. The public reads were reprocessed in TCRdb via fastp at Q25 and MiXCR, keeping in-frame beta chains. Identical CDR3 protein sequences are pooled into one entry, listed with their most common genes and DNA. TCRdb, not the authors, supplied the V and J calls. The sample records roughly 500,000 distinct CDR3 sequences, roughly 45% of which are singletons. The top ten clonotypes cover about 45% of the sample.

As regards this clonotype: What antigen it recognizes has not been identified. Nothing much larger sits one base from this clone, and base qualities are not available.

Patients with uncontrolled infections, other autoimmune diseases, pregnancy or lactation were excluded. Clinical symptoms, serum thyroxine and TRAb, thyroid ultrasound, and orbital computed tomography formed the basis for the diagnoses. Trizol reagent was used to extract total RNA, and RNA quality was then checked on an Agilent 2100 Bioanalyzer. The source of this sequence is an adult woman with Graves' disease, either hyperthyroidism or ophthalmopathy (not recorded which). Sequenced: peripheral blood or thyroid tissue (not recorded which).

This receptor carries the CDR3 CASSARRTGSDEKLFF. The DNA sequence is TGTGCCAGCAGTGCTAGAAGGACAGGGTCTGATGAAAAACTGTTTTTT. The receptor chain draws on TRBV2 and TRBJ1-4; 8 central nucleotides agree with TRBD1. At the junction V is shortened by 4 bases and J by 6 bases; bases outside the gene matches: 10. The CDR3 numbers 16 residues from cysteine through phenylalanine. The entry retains the CDR3 DNA only, 48 bases that are in frame from base 1. Via the germline V gene, CDR1 is SNHLY and CDR2 FYNNEI.